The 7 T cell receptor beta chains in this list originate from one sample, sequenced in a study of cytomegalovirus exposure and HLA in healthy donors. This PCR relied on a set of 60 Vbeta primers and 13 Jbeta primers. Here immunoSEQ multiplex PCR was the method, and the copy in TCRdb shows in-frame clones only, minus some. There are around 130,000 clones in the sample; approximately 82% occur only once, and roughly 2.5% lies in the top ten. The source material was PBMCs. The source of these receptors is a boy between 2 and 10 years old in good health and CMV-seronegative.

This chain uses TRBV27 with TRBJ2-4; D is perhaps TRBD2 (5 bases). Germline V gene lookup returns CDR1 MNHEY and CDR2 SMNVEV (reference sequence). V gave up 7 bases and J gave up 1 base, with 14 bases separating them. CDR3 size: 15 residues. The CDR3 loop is CASKRAGNAKNIQYF. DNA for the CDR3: TGTGCCAGCAAGAGGGCTGGGAATGCCAAAAACATTCAGTACTTC.

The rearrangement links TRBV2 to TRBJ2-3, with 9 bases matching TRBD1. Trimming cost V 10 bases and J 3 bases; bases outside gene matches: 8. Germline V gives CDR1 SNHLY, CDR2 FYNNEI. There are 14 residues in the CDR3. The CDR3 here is CAISGGQGTDTQYF. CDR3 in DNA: TGTGCCATCTCAGGGGGACAGGGAACAGATACGCAGTATTTT.

The CDR3 is CASSGAGAQETQYF. CDR3 in DNA: TGTGCCAGCAGTGGAGCGGGGGCTCAAGAGACCCAGTACTTC. The rearrangement joins TRBV6-1 to TRBJ2-5; TRBD2 agrees at 8 bases. CDR1 is MNHNS, CDR2 SASEGT, per germline. This CDR3 has 14 amino acids. With 4 bases clipped from V and 2 bases from J, the junction kept 3 bases outside the gene matches.

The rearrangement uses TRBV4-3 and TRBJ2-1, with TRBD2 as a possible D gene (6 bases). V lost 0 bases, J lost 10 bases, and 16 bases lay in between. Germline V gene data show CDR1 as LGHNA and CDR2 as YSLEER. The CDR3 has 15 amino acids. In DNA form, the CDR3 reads TGCGCCAGCAGCCAAGACCGGTCCGGGGGAAGCGAGCAGTTCTTC. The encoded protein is CASSQDRSGGSEQFF.

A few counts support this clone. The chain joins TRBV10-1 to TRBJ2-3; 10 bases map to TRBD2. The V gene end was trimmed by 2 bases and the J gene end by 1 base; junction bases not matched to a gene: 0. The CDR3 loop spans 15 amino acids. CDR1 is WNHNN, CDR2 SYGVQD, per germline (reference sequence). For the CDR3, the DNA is TGCGCCAGCAGTGAGCTAGCGGGGGGCACAGATACGCAGTATTTT. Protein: CASSELAGGTDTQYF.

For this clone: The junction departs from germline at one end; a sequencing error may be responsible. The DNA of the CDR3 is TGCAGCGTCGAAGAATCGGGACAGGGGGCAGACACCATATATTTT. This gives the protein CSVEESGQGADTIYF. The chain joins TRBV29-1 to TRBJ1-3, with TRBD1 identical over 12 bases. The CDR3 contains 15 residues. Germline V gives CDR1 SQVTM, CDR2 ANQGSEA. The full variable domain, rest sourced from reference TRBV29-1 and TRBJ1-3, is SAVISQKPSRDICQRGTSLTIQCQVDSQVTMMFWYRQQPGQSLTLIATANQGSEATYESGFVIDKFPISRPNLTFSTLTVSNMSPEDSSIYLCSVEESGQGADTIYFGEGSWLTVV.

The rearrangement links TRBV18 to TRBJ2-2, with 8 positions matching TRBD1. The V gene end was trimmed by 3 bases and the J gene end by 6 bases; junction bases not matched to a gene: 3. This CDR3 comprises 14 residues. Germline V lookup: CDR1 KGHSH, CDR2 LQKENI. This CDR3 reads CASSPGQGAGELFF. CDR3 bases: TGTGCCAGCTCACCTGGACAGGGAGCCGGGGAGCTGTTTTTT.